Listed below are T cell receptor beta chains from one sample, sequenced in a study of T cells after yellow fever vaccination. TCRdb re-called the 5' RACE reads with MiXCR, one entry per CDR3 protein. The sample holds hundreds of thousands of distinct CDR3 sequences, around 3.6% seen once. The sample here was PBMCs, taken on the day of the yellow fever booster vaccination. The receptors here all came from a young man who received the YFV17D yellow fever vaccine. The CDR3 runs from the conserved cysteine through the conserved F or W. Each record gives: D gene, V gene, clone size, J gene, CDR3 DNA, CDR3 protein. The D gene is left open where the match is weak. Some rows mark clone size as missing; the rest say once, few, many or name a class of expanded clone.

d_call: TRBD2
v_call: TRBV5-1
clone_size: few
j_call: TRBJ2-3
cdr3_nt: TGCGCCAGCAGAATTGGGACTAGCGGGGGGCTAGATACGCAGTATTTT
cdr3_aa: CASRIGTSGGLDTQYF

d_call: NA
v_call: TRBV7-2
clone_size: NA
j_call: TRBJ2-1
cdr3_nt: TGTGCCAGCAGCTTAGGAAGGGACCTCCTGACCTACAATGAGCAGTTCTTC
cdr3_aa: CASSLGRDLLTYNEQFF

d_call: NA
v_call: TRBV9
clone_size: many
j_call: TRBJ1-3
cdr3_nt: TGTGCCAGCAGCGGAGGGGAGGGCGGCTCTGGAAACACCATATATTTT
cdr3_aa: CASSGGEGGSGNTIYF

d_call: TRBD2
v_call: TRBV3-1
clone_size: few
j_call: TRBJ2-3
cdr3_nt: TGTGCCAGCAGCCTGGGACTAGCGGGGGAGAGCCACTCGGGTAACTATTTT
cdr3_aa: CASSLGLAGESHSGNYF

d_call: NA
v_call: TRBV6-2/TRBV6-3
clone_size: NA
j_call: TRBJ1-6
cdr3_nt: TGTGCCAGCAGTTTTGAAAATTCACCCCTCCACTTT
cdr3_aa: CASSFENSPLHF

d_call: NA
v_call: TRBV3-1
clone_size: NA
j_call: TRBJ2-5
cdr3_nt: TGTGCCAGCAGCCTCCCGAGGGTGAGAGAGACCCAGTACTTC
cdr3_aa: CASSLPRVRETQYF

d_call: NA
v_call: TRBV3-2
clone_size: few
j_call: TRBJ2-1
cdr3_nt: TGTGCCAGCAGCCAAGGGGACAGGGGGCAAAATGAGCAGTTCTTC
cdr3_aa: CASSQGDRGQNEQFF

d_call: NA
v_call: TRBV5-5
clone_size: few
j_call: TRBJ1-2
cdr3_nt: TGTGCCAGCAGCTTGGCCCAGCGCTATGGCTACACCTTC
cdr3_aa: CASSLAQRYGYTF

d_call: TRBD1
v_call: TRBV29-1
clone_size: few
j_call: TRBJ1-1
cdr3_nt: TGCAGCGCTGGGGGACAGGGGGCGGGTGAAGCTTTCTTT
cdr3_aa: CSAGGQGAGEAFF

d_call: NA
v_call: TRBV5-1
clone_size: NA
j_call: TRBJ2-2
cdr3_nt: TGCGCCAGCAGCCCTCTGACAGGCCCGAACACCGGGGAGCTGTTTTTT
cdr3_aa: CASSPLTGPNTGELFF

d_call: NA
v_call: TRBV28
clone_size: NA
j_call: TRBJ1-2
cdr3_nt: TGTGCCAGCGTCTCCCAGGAACCCTATGGCTACACCTTC
cdr3_aa: CASVSQEPYGYTF

d_call: NA
v_call: TRBV5-1
clone_size: many
j_call: TRBJ2-4
cdr3_nt: TGCGCCAGCAGCGATCGGGACCCCAAAAACATTCAGTACTTC
cdr3_aa: CASSDRDPKNIQYF

d_call: NA
v_call: TRBV19
clone_size: few
j_call: TRBJ1-2
cdr3_nt: TGTGCCAGTAGATGGGGAGACAGGTTGGACAATGGCTACACCTTC
cdr3_aa: CASRWGDRLDNGYTF

d_call: NA
v_call: TRBV18
clone_size: NA
j_call: TRBJ1-6
cdr3_nt: TGTGCCAGCTCACCGAGTCCAGATAATTCACCCCTCCACTTT
cdr3_aa: CASSPSPDNSPLHF

d_call: NA
v_call: TRBV24-1
clone_size: few
j_call: TRBJ2-3
cdr3_nt: TGTGCCACCGCGGAAATGTATACGCAGTATTTT
cdr3_aa: CATAEMYTQYF

d_call: TRBD2
v_call: TRBV4-1
clone_size: many
j_call: TRBJ2-5
cdr3_nt: TGCGCCAGCTGGAGCGGGGCACAAGAGACCCAGTACTTC
cdr3_aa: CASWSGAQETQYF

d_call: TRBD2
v_call: TRBV6-6
clone_size: few
j_call: TRBJ2-3
cdr3_nt: TGTGCCAGCAGGAAGCACAGCCCGGGACTAGCGGGGGCATCAGGCACAGATACGCAGTATTTT
cdr3_aa: CASRKHSPGLAGASGTDTQYF

d_call: NA
v_call: TRBV14
clone_size: NA
j_call: TRBJ1-1
cdr3_nt: TGTGCCAGCAGCCTCTCACTCGGGAGGCAGGGAGACACTGAAGCTTTCTTT
cdr3_aa: CASSLSLGRQGDTEAFF

d_call: NA
v_call: TRBV29-1
clone_size: many
j_call: TRBJ2-3
cdr3_nt: TGCAGCGTTGCCCTAGAAAGCTTCAAGGATACGCAGTATTTT
cdr3_aa: CSVALESFKDTQYF

d_call: NA
v_call: TRBV10-3
clone_size: many
j_call: TRBJ1-1
cdr3_nt: TGTGCCATCAGTGAGTACAGGGACACTGAAGCTTTCTTT
cdr3_aa: CAISEYRDTEAFF

d_call: NA
v_call: TRBV10-3
clone_size: many
j_call: TRBJ1-3
cdr3_nt: TGTGCCATCAGCCCTGGGTCGGGCTCTGGAAACACCATATATTTT
cdr3_aa: CAISPGSGSGNTIYF

d_call: NA
v_call: TRBV20-1
clone_size: few
j_call: TRBJ2-5
cdr3_nt: TGCAGTGCAACCTCGGGACTGTACCAAGAGACCCAGTACTTC
cdr3_aa: CSATSGLYQETQYF

d_call: NA
v_call: TRBV6-6
clone_size: few
j_call: TRBJ2-5
cdr3_nt: TGTGCCAGCAGTCGATATCCAGGGACCAGCCCTCAAGAGACCCAGTACTTC
cdr3_aa: CASSRYPGTSPQETQYF

d_call: TRBD1
v_call: TRBV7-9
clone_size: NA
j_call: TRBJ2-5
cdr3_nt: TGTGCCAGCAGCCCATCCCGGGACAGGGGTGCAGTGGCCCAGTACTTC
cdr3_aa: CASSPSRDRGAVAQYF

d_call: TRBD1
v_call: TRBV5-1
clone_size: NA
j_call: TRBJ1-1
cdr3_nt: TGCGCCAGCAGCTTGGCCGGGACAGGGGTGGCTGAAGCTTTCTTT
cdr3_aa: CASSLAGTGVAEAFF

d_call: NA
v_call: TRBV20-1
clone_size: many
j_call: TRBJ1-2
cdr3_nt: TGCAGTGCTAGAGTCCGAGGCTATGGCTACACCTTC
cdr3_aa: CSARVRGYGYTF

d_call: NA
v_call: TRBV7-9
clone_size: NA
j_call: TRBJ1-4
cdr3_nt: TGTGCCAGCAGCTTACGGGGGGAGATCGAAAAACTGTTTTTT
cdr3_aa: CASSLRGEIEKLFF

d_call: TRBD2
v_call: TRBV10-3
clone_size: many
j_call: TRBJ2-4
cdr3_nt: TGTGCCATCAGTGAAGTCCCGGGGGGGATAAACATTCAGTACTTC
cdr3_aa: CAISEVPGGINIQYF

d_call: TRBD1
v_call: TRBV12-3/TRBV12-4
clone_size: many
j_call: TRBJ1-5
cdr3_nt: TGTGCCAGCCGCCCTGGGGGGACAGATCAGCCCCAGCATTTT
cdr3_aa: CASRPGGTDQPQHF

d_call: TRBD2
v_call: TRBV7-6
clone_size: many
j_call: TRBJ2-3
cdr3_nt: TGTGCCAGCAGCTCCTATTCGCGGGGGAGCACAGATACGCAGTATTTT
cdr3_aa: CASSSYSRGSTDTQYF

d_call: NA
v_call: TRBV19
clone_size: NA
j_call: TRBJ1-1
cdr3_nt: TGTGCCAGTAGTTGGAAGGTGAACACTGAAGCTTTCTTT
cdr3_aa: CASSWKVNTEAFF

d_call: NA
v_call: TRBV6-1
clone_size: NA
j_call: TRBJ2-3
cdr3_nt: TGTGCCAGCACCCCACAGGTCACAGATACGCAGTATTTT
cdr3_aa: CASTPQVTDTQYF

d_call: NA
v_call: TRBV29-1
clone_size: many
j_call: TRBJ1-5
cdr3_nt: TGCAGCGTGGCAACAGGGTTAAATCAGCCCCAGCATTTT
cdr3_aa: CSVATGLNQPQHF

d_call: TRBD2
v_call: TRBV30
clone_size: NA
j_call: TRBJ2-7
cdr3_nt: TGTGCCTGGAGTGTAGGGCAGGGACTATTGGGAGAGCAGTACTTC
cdr3_aa: CAWSVGQGLLGEQYF

d_call: NA
v_call: TRBV20-1
clone_size: NA
j_call: TRBJ2-1
cdr3_nt: TGCAGTGCTATTGCGACGCCTCATGGGCAGTTCTTC
cdr3_aa: CSAIATPHGQFF

d_call: NA
v_call: TRBV5-6
clone_size: few
j_call: TRBJ1-1
cdr3_nt: TGTGCCAGCAGCTTGGCCGCCCAGACTTACACTGAAGCTTTCTTT
cdr3_aa: CASSLAAQTYTEAFF

d_call: NA
v_call: TRBV7-9
clone_size: many
j_call: TRBJ2-7
cdr3_nt: TGTGCCAGCAGCTTAGCGGGGAAACCCTACGAGCAGTACTTC
cdr3_aa: CASSLAGKPYEQYF

d_call: NA
v_call: TRBV7-2
clone_size: many
j_call: TRBJ2-2
cdr3_nt: TGTGCCAGCAGCTTATGGGGGGCCGGGGAGCTGTTTTTT
cdr3_aa: CASSLWGAGELFF

d_call: NA
v_call: TRBV27
clone_size: NA
j_call: TRBJ2-2
cdr3_nt: TGTGCGAGCAGCCACAACACGGGGGGCACCGGGGAGATGTTTTTT
cdr3_aa: CASSHNTGGTGEMFF

d_call: TRBD1
v_call: TRBV18
clone_size: many
j_call: TRBJ1-2
cdr3_nt: TGTGCCAGCTCACCAACGCAGGGGGCTAACTATGGCTACACCTTC
cdr3_aa: CASSPTQGANYGYTF

d_call: NA
v_call: TRBV4-2
clone_size: few
j_call: TRBJ1-2
cdr3_nt: TGTGCCAGCAGCCAAGCCGCGGACGGGACTTGGAATGGCTACACCTTC
cdr3_aa: CASSQAADGTWNGYTF

d_call: TRBD1
v_call: TRBV6-6
clone_size: few
j_call: TRBJ2-7
cdr3_nt: TGTGCCAGCAGTTATGCCTACTCGGGACAGGGGGCGGGTGAGCAGTACTTC
cdr3_aa: CASSYAYSGQGAGEQYF

d_call: TRBD1
v_call: TRBV6-6
clone_size: many
j_call: TRBJ2-5
cdr3_nt: TGTGCCAGCGGGGACATGACAGGGGCGAAGACCCAGTACTTC
cdr3_aa: CASGDMTGAKTQYF

d_call: NA
v_call: TRBV15
clone_size: few
j_call: TRBJ1-1
cdr3_nt: TGTGCCACCAGCAGGGGCTGGACAGAAAACGAAGCTTTCTTT
cdr3_aa: CATSRGWTENEAFF

d_call: TRBD1
v_call: TRBV4-1
clone_size: many
j_call: TRBJ2-2
cdr3_nt: TGCGCCAGCAGCCAAGGGCCTCGGACAGGGAGGCGCACCGGGGAGCTGTTTTTT
cdr3_aa: CASSQGPRTGRRTGELFF

d_call: NA
v_call: TRBV3-1
clone_size: NA
j_call: TRBJ2-1
cdr3_nt: TGTGCCAGCAGCCCCCTGGACAATGAGCAGTTCTTC
cdr3_aa: CASSPLDNEQFF